Listed below are T cell receptor beta chains from one sample, sequenced in a study of post-analysis software for immune sequencing data. Each CDR3 protein is one row after TCRdb ran MiXCR on the PCR reads. Of 430,000 or so distinct CDR3 sequences in the sample, about 40% were seen once. The sequencing sample was made of blood. These receptors were collected from a girl aged 2 to 10 with multiple sclerosis. CDR3s include the opening cysteine and the closing phenylalanine or tryptophan. A D gene is named only where the DNA matches it firmly. Clone size is given for some rows only: seen once, a few or many times, or a class if the clone is expanded.

CDR3aa: CSAPVRVGNSPLHF
CDR3nt: TGCAGTGCGCCTGTCAGGGTGGGCAACTCACCCCTCCACTTT
d_gene: NA
j_gene: TRBJ1-6
v_gene: TRBV20-1
abundance: NA
len: 14

CDR3aa: CSVVPGRNYGYTF
CDR3nt: TGCAGCGTCGTACCGGGACGGAACTATGGCTACACCTTC
d_gene: NA
j_gene: TRBJ1-2
v_gene: TRBV29-1
abundance: few
len: 13

CDR3aa: CASSLLRSTDTQYF
CDR3nt: TGTGCCAGCAGTTTACTGAGAAGCACAGATACGCAGTATTTT
d_gene: NA
j_gene: TRBJ2-3
v_gene: TRBV12-3/TRBV12-4
abundance: few
len: 14

CDR3aa: CSATVPSGGANEQFF
CDR3nt: TGCAGTGCCACCGTCCCTAGCGGGGGGGCGAATGAGCAGTTCTTC
d_gene: TRBD2
j_gene: TRBJ2-1
v_gene: TRBV20-1
abundance: few
len: 15

CDR3aa: CASSQERWGGGDNEQFF
CDR3nt: TGTGCCAGCAGCCAAGAAAGGTGGGGAGGGGGAGACAATGAGCAGTTCTTC
d_gene: NA
j_gene: TRBJ2-1
v_gene: TRBV4-2
abundance: NA
len: 17

CDR3aa: CASSWDGRGRVAGEWGWDEQFF
CDR3nt: TGTGCCAGCAGTTGGGACGGAAGGGGGCGAGTAGCGGGAGAATGGGGCTGGGATGAGCAGTTCTTC
d_gene: TRBD2
j_gene: TRBJ2-1
v_gene: TRBV28
abundance: NA
len: 22

CDR3aa: CASSLDRDMNTEAFF
CDR3nt: TGCGCCAGCAGCTTGGACAGAGATATGAACACTGAAGCTTTCTTT
d_gene: NA
j_gene: TRBJ1-1
v_gene: TRBV5-1
abundance: NA
len: 15

CDR3aa: CASQRDGILTDTQYF
CDR3nt: TGTGCCAGCCAGCGGGACGGCATCCTCACAGATACGCAGTATTTT
d_gene: TRBD2
j_gene: TRBJ2-3
v_gene: TRBV2
abundance: NA
len: 15

CDR3aa: CASEYPAGGEGCTF
CDR3nt: TGTGCCAGCGAATACCCGGCAGGGGGCGAAGGCTGCACCTTC
d_gene: TRBD1
j_gene: TRBJ1-2
v_gene: TRBV28
abundance: NA
len: 14

CDR3aa: CASSGGTGNGYTF
CDR3nt: TGTGCCAGCAGCGGGGGGACAGGGAATGGCTACACCTTC
d_gene: TRBD1
j_gene: TRBJ1-2
v_gene: TRBV9
abundance: NA
len: 13

CDR3aa: CASSRGPKETQYF
CDR3nt: TGTGCCAGCAGCCGGGGGCCAAAAGAGACCCAGTACTTC
d_gene: NA
j_gene: TRBJ2-5
v_gene: TRBV3-1
abundance: few
len: 13

CDR3aa: CASSLIFRQGGYGYTF
CDR3nt: TGTGCCAGCAGCTTAATCTTCAGGCAGGGTGGCTATGGCTACACCTTC
d_gene: NA
j_gene: TRBJ1-2
v_gene: TRBV7-8
abundance: NA
len: 16

CDR3aa: CASSPSGTDYEQYF
CDR3nt: TGTGCCAGCTCACCCTCTGGGACAGATTACGAGCAGTACTTC
d_gene: TRBD1
j_gene: TRBJ2-7
v_gene: TRBV18
abundance: NA
len: 14

CDR3aa: CASAWGGAAGQPQHF
CDR3nt: TGTGCTAGTGCCTGGGGGGGGGCTGCTGGGCAGCCCCAGCATTTT
d_gene: NA
j_gene: TRBJ1-5
v_gene: TRBV12-5
abundance: once
len: 15